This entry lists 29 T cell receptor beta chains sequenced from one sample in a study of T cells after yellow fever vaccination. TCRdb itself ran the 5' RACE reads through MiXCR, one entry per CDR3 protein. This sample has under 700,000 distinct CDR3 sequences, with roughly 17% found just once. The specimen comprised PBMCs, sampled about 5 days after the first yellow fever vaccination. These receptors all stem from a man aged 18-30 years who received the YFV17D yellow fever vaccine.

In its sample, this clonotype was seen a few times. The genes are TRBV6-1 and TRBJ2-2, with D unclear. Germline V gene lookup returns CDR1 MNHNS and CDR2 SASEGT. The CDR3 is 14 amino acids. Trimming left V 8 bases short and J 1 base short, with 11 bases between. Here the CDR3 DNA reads TGTGCCAGCCGAAGAAACCTGAACACCGGGGAGCTGTTTTTT. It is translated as CASRRNLNTGELFF.

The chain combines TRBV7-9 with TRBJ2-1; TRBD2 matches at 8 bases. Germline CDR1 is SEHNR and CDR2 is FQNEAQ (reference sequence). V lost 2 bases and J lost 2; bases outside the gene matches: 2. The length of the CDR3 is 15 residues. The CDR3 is CASSLMRGAYNEQFF. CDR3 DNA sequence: TGTGCCAGCAGCTTAATGCGGGGGGCCTACAATGAGCAGTTCTTC.

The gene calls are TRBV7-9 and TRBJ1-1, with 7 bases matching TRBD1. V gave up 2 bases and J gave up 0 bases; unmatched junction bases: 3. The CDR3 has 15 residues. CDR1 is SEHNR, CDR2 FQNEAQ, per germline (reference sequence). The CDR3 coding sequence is TGTGCCAGCAGCTTACAAGGGACAGTGAACACTGAAGCTTTCTTT. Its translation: CASSLQGTVNTEAFF.

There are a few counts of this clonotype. The CDR3 here is CASKPTGATEAFF. DNA for the CDR3: TGTGCCAGCAAACCGACAGGGGCCACTGAAGCTTTCTTT. V is TRBV7-9 and J is TRBJ1-1; 8 nucleotides align to TRBD1. Per germline, CDR1 SEHNR and CDR2 FQNEAQ (reference sequence). The CDR3 extends over 13 amino acids. With 7 bases clipped from V and 4 bases from J, the junction kept 5 bases outside the gene matches. The full variable domain, in which reference TRBV7-9 and TRBJ1-1 provide the parts outside the CDR3, is DTGVSQNPRHKITKRGQNVTFRCDPISEHNRLYWYRQTLGQGPEFLTYFQNEAQLEKSRLLSDRFSAERPKGSFSTLEIQRTEQGDSAMYLCASKPTGATEAFFGQGTRLTVV.

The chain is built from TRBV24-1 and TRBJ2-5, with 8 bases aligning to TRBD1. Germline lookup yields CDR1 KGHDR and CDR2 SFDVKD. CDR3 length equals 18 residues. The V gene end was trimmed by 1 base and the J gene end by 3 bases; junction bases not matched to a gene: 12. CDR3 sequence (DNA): TGTGCCACCAGTGATTTCCCCTTTCCTTCGACAGGGGAAGAGACCCAGTACTTC. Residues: CATSDFPFPSTGEETQYF.

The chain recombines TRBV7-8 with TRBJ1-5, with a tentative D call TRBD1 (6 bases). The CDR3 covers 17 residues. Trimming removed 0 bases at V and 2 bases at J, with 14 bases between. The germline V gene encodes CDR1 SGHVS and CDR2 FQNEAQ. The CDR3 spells CASSLARVPGGNQPQHF. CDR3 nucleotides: TGTGCCAGCAGCTTAGCACGTGTTCCAGGGGGCAATCAGCCCCAGCATTTT.

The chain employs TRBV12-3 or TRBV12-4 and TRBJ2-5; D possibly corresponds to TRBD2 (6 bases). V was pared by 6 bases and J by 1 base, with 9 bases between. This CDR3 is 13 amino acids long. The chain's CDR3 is CASRGRGQETQYF. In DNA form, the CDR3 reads TGTGCCAGCAGAGGGCGGGGCCAAGAGACCCAGTACTTC.

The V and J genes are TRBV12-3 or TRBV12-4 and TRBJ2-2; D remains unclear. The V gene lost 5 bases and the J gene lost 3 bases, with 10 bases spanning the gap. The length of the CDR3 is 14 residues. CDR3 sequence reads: CASSGWVDTGELFF. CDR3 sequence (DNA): TGTGCCAGCAGTGGGTGGGTGGACACCGGGGAGCTGTTTTTT.

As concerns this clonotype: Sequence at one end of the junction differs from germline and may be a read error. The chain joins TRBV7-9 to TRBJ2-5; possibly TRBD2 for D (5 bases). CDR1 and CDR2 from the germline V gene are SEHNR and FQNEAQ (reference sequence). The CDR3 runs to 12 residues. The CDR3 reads CATGTEGETLYF. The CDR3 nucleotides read TGTGCCACCGGAACTGAGGGAGAGACCCTGTACTTC.

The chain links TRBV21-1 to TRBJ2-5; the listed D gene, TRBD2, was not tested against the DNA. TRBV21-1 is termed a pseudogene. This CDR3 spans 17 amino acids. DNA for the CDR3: TGTGCCAGCAGCAAAGGCTCGGGCAGTTCTAGTCAAGAGACCCAGTACTTC. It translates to CASSKGSGSSSQETQYF.

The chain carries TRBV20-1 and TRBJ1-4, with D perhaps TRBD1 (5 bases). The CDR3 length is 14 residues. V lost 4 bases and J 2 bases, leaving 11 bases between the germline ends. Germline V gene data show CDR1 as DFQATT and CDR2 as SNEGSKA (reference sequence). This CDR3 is CSATEGLTNEKLFF. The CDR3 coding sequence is TGCAGTGCTACGGAGGGGTTGACTAATGAAAAACTGTTTTTT.

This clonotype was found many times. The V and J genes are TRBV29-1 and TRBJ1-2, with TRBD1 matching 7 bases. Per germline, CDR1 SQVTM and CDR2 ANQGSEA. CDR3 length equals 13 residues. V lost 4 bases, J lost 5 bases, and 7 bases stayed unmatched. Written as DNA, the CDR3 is TGCAGCGTTGGAGGGGGCGCGAGTTATGGCTACACCTTC. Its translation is CSVGGGASYGYTF.

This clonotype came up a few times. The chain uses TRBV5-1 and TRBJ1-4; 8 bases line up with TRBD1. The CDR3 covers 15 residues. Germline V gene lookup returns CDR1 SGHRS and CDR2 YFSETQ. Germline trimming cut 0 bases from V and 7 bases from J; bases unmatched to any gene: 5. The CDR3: CASSLVPGGSEKLFF. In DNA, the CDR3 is TGCGCCAGCAGCTTGGTTCCAGGGGGCTCTGAAAAACTGTTTTTT.

The DNA of the CDR3 is TGTGCCGGATCGGACGGGAACACTGAAGCTTTCTTT. Amino acid sequence: CAGSDGNTEAFF. This chain connects TRBV6-2 or TRBV6-3 to TRBJ1-1; D call uncertain. CDR3 length: 12 amino acids. V lost 11 bases, J lost 1 base, and 11 bases lay in between. Germline values: CDR1 MNHEY, CDR2 SVGEGT.

CDR3 in DNA: TGCAGGGGCGGGGCCCGGGGAGATACGCAGTATTTT. Protein product: CRGGARGDTQYF. The chain uses TRBV20-1 and TRBJ2-3, with D possibly matching TRBD2 (6 bases). The CDR3 has 12 amino acids. Germline CDR1 is DFQATT and CDR2 is SNEGSKA (reference sequence).

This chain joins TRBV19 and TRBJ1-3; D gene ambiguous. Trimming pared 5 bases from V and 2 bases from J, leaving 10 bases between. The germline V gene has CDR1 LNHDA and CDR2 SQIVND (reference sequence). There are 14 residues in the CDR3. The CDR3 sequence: CASSSHRPGNTIYF. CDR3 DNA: TGTGCCAGTAGTTCGCATCGCCCTGGAAACACCATATATTTT.

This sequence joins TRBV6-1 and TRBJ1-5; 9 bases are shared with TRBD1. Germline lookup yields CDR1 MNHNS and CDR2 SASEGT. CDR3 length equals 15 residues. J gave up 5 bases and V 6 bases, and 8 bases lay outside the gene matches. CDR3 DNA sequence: TGTGCCAGCAGACATACGGGACAGGGAGATCAGCCCCAGCATTTT. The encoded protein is CASRHTGQGDQPQHF.

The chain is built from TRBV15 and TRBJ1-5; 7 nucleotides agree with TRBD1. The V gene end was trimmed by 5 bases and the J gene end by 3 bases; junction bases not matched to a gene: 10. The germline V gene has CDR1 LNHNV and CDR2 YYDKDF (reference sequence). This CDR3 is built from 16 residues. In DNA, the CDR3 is TGTGCCACCAGCGCCAGAAGGGACAGCAACAATCAGCCCCAGCATTTT. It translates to CATSARRDSNNQPQHF.

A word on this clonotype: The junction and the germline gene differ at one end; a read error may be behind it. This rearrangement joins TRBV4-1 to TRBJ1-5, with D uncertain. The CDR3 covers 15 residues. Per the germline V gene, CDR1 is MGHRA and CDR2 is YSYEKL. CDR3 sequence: CARSQVGLSNQPQHF. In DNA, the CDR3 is TGCGCCAGAAGCCAAGTGGGCCTTAGCAATCAGCCCCAGCATTTT.

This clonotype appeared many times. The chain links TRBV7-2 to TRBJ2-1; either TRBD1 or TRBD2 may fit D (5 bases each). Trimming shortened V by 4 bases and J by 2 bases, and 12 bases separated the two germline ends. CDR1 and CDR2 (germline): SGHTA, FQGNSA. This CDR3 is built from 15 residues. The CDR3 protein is CASSYHRDPYNEQFF. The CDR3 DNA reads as TGTGCCAGCAGCTACCACCGGGACCCCTACAATGAGCAGTTCTTC.

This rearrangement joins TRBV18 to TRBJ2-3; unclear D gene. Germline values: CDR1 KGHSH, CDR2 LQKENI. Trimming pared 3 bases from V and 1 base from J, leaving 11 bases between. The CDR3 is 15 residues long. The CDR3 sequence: CASSPRTERTDTQYF. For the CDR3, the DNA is TGTGCCAGCTCACCGCGGACGGAACGCACAGATACGCAGTATTTT.

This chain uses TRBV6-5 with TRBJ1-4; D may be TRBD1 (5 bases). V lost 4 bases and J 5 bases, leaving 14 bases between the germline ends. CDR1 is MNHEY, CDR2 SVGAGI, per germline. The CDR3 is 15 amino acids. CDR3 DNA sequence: TGTGCCAGCAGTTCCGTCGGGGGTGGAAATGAAAAACTGTTTTTT. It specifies CASSSVGGGNEKLFF.

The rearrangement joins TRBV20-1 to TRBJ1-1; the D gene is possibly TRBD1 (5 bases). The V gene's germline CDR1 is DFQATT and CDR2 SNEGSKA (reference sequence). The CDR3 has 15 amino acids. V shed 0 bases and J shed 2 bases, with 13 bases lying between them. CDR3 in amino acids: CSARDAGQGNTEAFF. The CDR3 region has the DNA TGCAGTGCTAGAGATGCAGGTCAGGGAAACACTGAAGCTTTCTTT.

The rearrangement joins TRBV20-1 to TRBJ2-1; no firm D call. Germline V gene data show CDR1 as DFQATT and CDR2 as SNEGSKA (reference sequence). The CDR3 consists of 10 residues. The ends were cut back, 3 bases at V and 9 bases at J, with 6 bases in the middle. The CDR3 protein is CSASHIEQFF. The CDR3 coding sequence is TGCAGTGCTAGTCATATTGAGCAGTTCTTC.

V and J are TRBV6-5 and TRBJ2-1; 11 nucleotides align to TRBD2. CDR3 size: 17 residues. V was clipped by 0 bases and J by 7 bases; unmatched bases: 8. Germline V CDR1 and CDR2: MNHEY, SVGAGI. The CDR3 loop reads CASSYSTSGVKVNEQFF. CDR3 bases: TGTGCCAGCAGTTACTCGACTAGCGGGGTCAAGGTGAATGAGCAGTTCTTC.

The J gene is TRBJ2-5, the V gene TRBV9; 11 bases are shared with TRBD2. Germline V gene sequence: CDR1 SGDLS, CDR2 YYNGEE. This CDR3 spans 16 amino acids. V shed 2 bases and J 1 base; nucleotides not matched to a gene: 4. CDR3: CASSVSSGGFQETQYF. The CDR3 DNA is TGTGCCAGCAGCGTTTCTAGCGGGGGGTTCCAAGAGACCCAGTACTTC.

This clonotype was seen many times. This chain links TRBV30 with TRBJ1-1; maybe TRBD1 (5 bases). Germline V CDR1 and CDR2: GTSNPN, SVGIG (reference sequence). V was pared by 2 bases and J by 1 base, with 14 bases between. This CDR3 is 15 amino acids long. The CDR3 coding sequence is TGTGCCTGGAGTCTCCGGGGGGGGTCGAACACTGAAGCTTTCTTT. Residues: CAWSLRGGSNTEAFF.

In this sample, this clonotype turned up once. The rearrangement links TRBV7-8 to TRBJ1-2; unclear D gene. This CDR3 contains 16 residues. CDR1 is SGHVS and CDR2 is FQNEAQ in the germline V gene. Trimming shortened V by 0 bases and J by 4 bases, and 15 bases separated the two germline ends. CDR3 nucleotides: TGTGCCAGCAGCTTAGCGATGGTCGGGGTAGGCTATGGCTACACCTTC. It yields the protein CASSLAMVGVGYGYTF.

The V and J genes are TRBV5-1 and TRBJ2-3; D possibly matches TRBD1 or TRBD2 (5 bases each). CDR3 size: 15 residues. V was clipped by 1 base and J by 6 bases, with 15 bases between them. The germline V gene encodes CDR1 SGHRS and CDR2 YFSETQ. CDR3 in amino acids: CASSLRGSWGDTQYF. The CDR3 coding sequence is TGCGCCAGCAGCTTGAGAGGCTCGTGGGGGGATACGCAGTATTTT.